The clone carrying this T cell receptor beta chain appeared a single time. The antigen remains unidentified. CDR3 size: 13 residues. The V gene's germline CDR1 is SGHTA and CDR2 FQGTGA. Trimming cost V 3 bases and J 0 bases, with 3 bases left between them. The entry originates in a study of OX40 agonist ivuxolimab in advanced cancers. Study findings and constraints: CD8+ T cells were the subset that, on average, had more expanded clones than CD4+. No determination was made of the antigen specificity of the expanded peripheral T cells.

The assay was immunoSEQ multiplex PCR, and TCRdb's table has in-frame clones only and misses some. The sample includes 22,000 or so clones, approximately 86% seen only once; the top ten take roughly 25%. The TCR sequence derives from an adult with an advanced solid tumor such as melanoma, head and neck, liver or kidney cancer. The specimen was CD4+ or CD8+ T cells sorted from blood, collected in a trial of the OX40 agonist ivuxolimab. The chain employs TRBV7-3 and TRBJ2-1; D call uncertain. The CDR3 bases are TGTGCCAGCAGCTTGGCCTCCTACAATGAGCAGTTCTTC. It yields the protein CASSLASYNEQFF. Full variable domain (missing parts from reference TRBV7-3 and TRBJ2-1): GAGVSQTPSNKVTEKGKYVELRCDPISGHTALYWYRQSLGQGPEFLIYFQGTGAADDSGLPNDRFFAVRPEGSVSTLKIQRTERGDSAVYLCASSLASYNEQFFGPGTRLTVL.